This TCR beta chain was sequenced in a study of T cell responses to AZD1222 COVID-19 vaccine. Here immunoSEQ multiplex PCR was the method, and the copy in TCRdb shows in-frame clones only, minus some. This sample has under 85,000 clones, with around 90% found just once. This clone was detected once. V was clipped by 2 bases and J by 10 bases, with 12 bases between them. The CDR3 sequence is 13 residues long. This TCR was sampled from an adult in good health. The V gene is TRBV12-3 or TRBV12-4, the J gene TRBJ2-1; possible D gene TRBD2, 6 bases. The sample here was peripheral blood, taken on day 0 of AZD1222 vaccination. The CDR3 sequence: CASSLLRRDEQFF. DNA of the CDR3: TGTGCCAGCAGTTTATTAAGGCGGGACGAGCAGTTCTTC.